Following are 11 T cell receptor beta chains from one sample sequenced in a study. TCRdb re-analysed the 5' RACE reads in MiXCR, keeping a single row per CDR3 protein. The sample has under 65,000 distinct CDR3 sequences, around 20% seen once. Treg sorting used a CD4+CD25+CD127-/low gate. The sample consisted of tumor-infiltrating Tregs sorted from the breast tumor. The receptor set was obtained from a female donor with breast cancer.

Ten or more counts support this clonotype. V is TRBV10-2 and J is TRBJ2-5; 8 bases match TRBD2. Germline trimming cut 5 bases from V and 5 bases from J; bases unmatched to any gene: 10. The CDR3 sequence is 15 residues long. Germline V gene sequence: CDR1 WSHSY, CDR2 SAAADI. CDR3 protein: CASSLSGRGAETQYF. The CDR3 nucleotides read TGCGCCAGCAGTTTAAGCGGGAGAGGGGCGGAGACCCAGTACTTC.

This chain links TRBV28 with TRBJ2-5; tentative D call: TRBD2 (7 bases). Deletions cut 7 bases from V and 0 bases from J, with 15 bases between. This CDR3 has 15 residues. Germline V gene lookup returns CDR1 MDHEN and CDR2 SYDVKM. The CDR3 nucleotides read TGTGCCAGCAAGACCGGGGGGCGGAACCAAGAGACCCAGTACTTC. Translating it yields CASKTGGRNQETQYF.

A few counts support this clonotype. V is TRBV6-1 and J is TRBJ1-1; maybe TRBD1 (6 bases). V was clipped by 3 bases and J by 1 base, with 24 bases between them. Germline V gene sequence: CDR1 MNHNS, CDR2 SASEGT. CDR3 length equals 19 residues. The CDR3 DNA reads TGTGCCAGCAGTGATGGGGGCCGGCGGAGGGAGTACCGGAACACTGAAGCTTTCTTT. This gives the protein CASSDGGRRREYRNTEAFF.

This clonotype showed up many times. V and J are TRBV6-5 and TRBJ2-7, with 8 bases identical to TRBD1. There are 14 residues in the CDR3. Trimming at V came to 4 bases and at J to 1 base, leaving 3 bases not matched to a gene. CDR1 MNHEY and CDR2 SVGAGI come from the germline V gene. The CDR3 bases are TGTGCCAGCAGTTCTCGGGACAGGTCCTACGAGCAGTACTTC. This codes for CASSSRDRSYEQYF.

A remark on this clonotype: This may be a read error, as it is one base from a much larger clone. The chain carries TRBV6-4 and TRBJ1-2; D gene uncertain. CDR1 and CDR2 from the germline V gene are MRHNA and SNTAGT. The CDR3 loop spans 15 amino acids. DNA of the CDR3: TGTGCCAGCAGTCTGACGGCCAGTCGTAACTATGGCTACGCCTTC. Translated: CASSLTASRNYGYAF.

This clonotype was found a few times. The genes are TRBV5-6 and TRBJ2-7, with 8 bases matching TRBD2. The CDR3 runs 14 residues. Trimming removed 5 bases from V and 4 bases from J; junction bases left unmatched: 8. CDR1 SGHDT and CDR2 YYEEEE come from the germline V gene. The CDR3 loop is CASRPGLGSYEQYF. The CDR3, as DNA: TGTGCCAGCAGACCGGGACTAGGAAGTTACGAGCAGTACTTC.

This clonotype was counted between two and nine times. One base away lies a much larger clone, so this may be a sequencing read error. V is TRBV5-1 and J is TRBJ1-1; D remains ambiguous. The CDR3 extends over 15 amino acids. The germline CDR1 and CDR2 sequences are SGHRS and YFSETQ. CDR3 protein: CASSTPEAMNTEACF. As DNA, the CDR3 is TGCGCCAGCAGCACCCCGGAGGCCATGAACACTGAAGCTTGCTTT. Full variable domain (rest looked up from reference TRBV5-1 and TRBJ1-1): KAGVTQTPRYLIKTRGQQVTLSCSPISGHRSVSWYQQTPGQGLQFLFEYFSETQRNKGNFPGRFSGRQFSNSRSEMNVSTLELGDSALYLCASSTPEAMNTEACFGQGTRLTVV.

A few counts support this clonotype. Written as DNA, the CDR3 is TGCGCCAGCAGTGAGGCCGGACTAGCGGAGACCCAGTACTTC. Translation gives CASSEAGLAETQYF. The genes are TRBV10-1 and TRBJ2-5; 9 nucleotides match TRBD2. Germline CDR1 and CDR2: WNHNN and SYGVQD (reference sequence). V was clipped by 2 bases and J by 5 bases; unmatched bases: 3. This CDR3 has 14 residues.

Of note for this clonotype: A read error may account for a junction end that differs from germline. This chain uses TRBV20-1 with TRBJ2-3; 13 nucleotides match TRBD2. The CDR3 has 15 residues. CDR1 is DFQATT and CDR2 is SNEGSKA in the germline V gene (reference sequence). CDR3 coding DNA: TGCAGTGCTACCAGACTAGCGGGGGGCACAGATACGCGGTATTTT. Translated, it gives CSATRLAGGTDTRYF.

The chain uses TRBV10-3 and TRBJ1-1, with 9 bases fitting TRBD1. V lost 1 base, J lost 8 bases, and 14 bases stayed unmatched. Per the germline V gene, CDR1 is ENHRY and CDR2 is SYGVKD. This CDR3 is 17 amino acids long. CDR3 amino acids: CAISEFTGQGGVREAFF. The CDR3 DNA follows: TGTGCCATCAGTGAGTTCACGGGACAGGGCGGCGTGCGGGAAGCTTTCTTT.

About this clonotype: Mismatch with germline at one junction end may stem from a read error. The chain has TRBV20-1 and TRBJ1-6; TRBD1 is a possible D gene (5 bases). The CDR3 sequence is 11 residues long. Germline V gives CDR1 DFQATT, CDR2 SNEGSKA (reference sequence). CDR3 in amino acids: CGARNRLTLHF. CDR3 DNA sequence: TGCGGTGCTAGGAACAGGCTGACCCTCCACTTT.